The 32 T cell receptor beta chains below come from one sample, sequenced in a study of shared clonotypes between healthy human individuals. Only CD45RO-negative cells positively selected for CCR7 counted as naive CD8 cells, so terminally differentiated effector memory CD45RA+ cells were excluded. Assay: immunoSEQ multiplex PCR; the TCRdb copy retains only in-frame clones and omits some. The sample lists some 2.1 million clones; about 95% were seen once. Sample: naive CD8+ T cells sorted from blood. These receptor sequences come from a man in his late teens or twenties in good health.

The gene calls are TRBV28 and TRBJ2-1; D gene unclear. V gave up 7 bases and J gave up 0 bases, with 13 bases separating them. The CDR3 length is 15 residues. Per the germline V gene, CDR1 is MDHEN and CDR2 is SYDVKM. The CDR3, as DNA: TGTGCCAGCAATGATATGGAAAGCTCCTACAATGAGCAGTTCTTC. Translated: CASNDMESSYNEQFF.

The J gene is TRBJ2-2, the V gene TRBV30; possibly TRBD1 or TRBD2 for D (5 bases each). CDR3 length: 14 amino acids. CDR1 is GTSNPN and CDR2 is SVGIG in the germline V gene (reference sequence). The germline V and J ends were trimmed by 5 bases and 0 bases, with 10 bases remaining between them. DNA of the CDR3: TGTGCCTGGGGGGGAAACACGAACACCGGGGAGCTGTTTTTT. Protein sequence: CAWGGNTNTGELFF.

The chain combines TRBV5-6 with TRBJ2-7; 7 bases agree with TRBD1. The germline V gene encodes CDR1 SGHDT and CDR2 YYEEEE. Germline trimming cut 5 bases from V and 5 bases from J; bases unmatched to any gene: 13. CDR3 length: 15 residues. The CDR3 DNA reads TGTGCCAGCAGGACCGGGACAGTGCCCTCTAACGAGCAGTACTTC. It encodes CASRTGTVPSNEQYF. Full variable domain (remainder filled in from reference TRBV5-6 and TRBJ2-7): DAGVTQSPTHLIKTRGQQVTLRCSPKSGHDTVSWYQQALGQGPQFIFQYYEEEERQRGNFPDRFSGHQFPNYSSELNVNALLLGDSALYLCASRTGTVPSNEQYFGPGTRLTVT.

DNA for the CDR3: TGCGCCAGCAGCTCCGGACTAGCGGAAGCCTACGAGCAGTACTTC. It yields the protein CASSSGLAEAYEQYF. J is TRBJ2-7 and V is TRBV4-3, with TRBD2 identical over 10 bases. The CDR3 has 15 amino acids. Germline CDR1 reads LGHNA; CDR2 reads YSLEER. With V trimmed by 5 bases and J by 2 bases, 6 bases remained unmatched.

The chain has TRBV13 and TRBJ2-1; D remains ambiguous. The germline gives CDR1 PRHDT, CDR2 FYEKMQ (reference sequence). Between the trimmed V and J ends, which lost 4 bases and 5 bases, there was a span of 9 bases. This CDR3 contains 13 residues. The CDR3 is CASSSILDNEQFF. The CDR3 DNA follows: TGTGCCAGCAGCTCAATCTTAGACAATGAGCAGTTCTTC. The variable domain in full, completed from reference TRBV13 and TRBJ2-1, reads AAGVIQSPRHLIKEKRETATLKCYPIPRHDTVYWYQQGPGQDPQFLISFYEKMQSDKGSIPDRFSAQQFSDYHSELNMSSLELGDSALYFCASSSILDNEQFFGPGTRLTVL.

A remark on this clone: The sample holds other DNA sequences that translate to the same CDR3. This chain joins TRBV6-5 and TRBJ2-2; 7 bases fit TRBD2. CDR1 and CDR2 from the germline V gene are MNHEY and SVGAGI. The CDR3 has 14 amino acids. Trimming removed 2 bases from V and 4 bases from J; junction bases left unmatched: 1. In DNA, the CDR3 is TGTGCCAGCAGTTACGGGGGGGGCACCGGGGAGCTGTTTTTT. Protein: CASSYGGGTGELFF.

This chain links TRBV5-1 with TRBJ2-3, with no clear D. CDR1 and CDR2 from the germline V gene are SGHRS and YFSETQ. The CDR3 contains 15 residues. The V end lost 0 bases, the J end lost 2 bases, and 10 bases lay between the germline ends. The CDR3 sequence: CASSLEGYNTDTQYF. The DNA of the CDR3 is TGCGCCAGCAGCTTGGAGGGCTATAACACAGATACGCAGTATTTT.

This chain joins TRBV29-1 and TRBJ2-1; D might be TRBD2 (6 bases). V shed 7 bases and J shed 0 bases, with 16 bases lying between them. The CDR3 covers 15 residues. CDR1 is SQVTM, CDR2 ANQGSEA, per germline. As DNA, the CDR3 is TGCAGCGCCGGAGGGCAGGGAAGCTCCTACAATGAGCAGTTCTTC. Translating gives CSAGGQGSSYNEQFF.

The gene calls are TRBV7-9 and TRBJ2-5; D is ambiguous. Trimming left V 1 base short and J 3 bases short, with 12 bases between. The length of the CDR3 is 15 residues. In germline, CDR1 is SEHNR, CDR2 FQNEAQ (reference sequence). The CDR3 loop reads CASSLVTSGKETQYF. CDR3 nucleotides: TGTGCCAGCAGCTTAGTTACGTCAGGAAAAGAGACCCAGTACTTC.

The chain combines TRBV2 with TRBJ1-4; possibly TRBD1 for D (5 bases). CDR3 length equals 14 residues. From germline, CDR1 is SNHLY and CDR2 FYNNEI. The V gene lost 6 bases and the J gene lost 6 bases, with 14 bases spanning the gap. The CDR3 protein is CASRAGTGDEKLFF. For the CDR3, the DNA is TGTGCCAGCAGGGCCGGGACTGGGGATGAAAAACTGTTTTTT. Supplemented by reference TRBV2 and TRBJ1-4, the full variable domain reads EPEVTQTPSHQVTQMGQEVILRCVPISNHLYFYWYRQILGQKVEFLVSFYNNEISEKSEIFDDQFSVERPDGSNFTLKIRSTKLEDSAMYFCASRAGTGDEKLFFGSGTQLSVL.

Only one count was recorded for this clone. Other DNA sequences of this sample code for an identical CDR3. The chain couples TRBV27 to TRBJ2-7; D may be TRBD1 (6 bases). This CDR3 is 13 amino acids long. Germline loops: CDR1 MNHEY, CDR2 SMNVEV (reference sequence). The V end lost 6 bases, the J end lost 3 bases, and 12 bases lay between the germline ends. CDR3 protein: CASSPGQVYEQYF. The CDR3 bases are TGTGCCAGCAGCCCGGGACAAGTCTACGAGCAGTACTTC.

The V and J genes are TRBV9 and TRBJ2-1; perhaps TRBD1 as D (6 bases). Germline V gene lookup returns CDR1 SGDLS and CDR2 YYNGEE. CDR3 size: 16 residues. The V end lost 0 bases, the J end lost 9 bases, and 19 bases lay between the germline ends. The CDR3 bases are TGTGCCAGCAGCGTAGAAGGCCGTTCGACAGGCACTGAGCAGTTCTTC. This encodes CASSVEGRSTGTEQFF.

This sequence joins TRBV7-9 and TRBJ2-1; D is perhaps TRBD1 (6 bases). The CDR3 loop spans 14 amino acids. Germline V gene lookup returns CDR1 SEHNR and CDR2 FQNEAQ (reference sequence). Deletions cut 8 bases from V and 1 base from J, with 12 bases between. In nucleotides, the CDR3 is TGTGCCAGCCTCTCGAGGGGGTCCTACAATGAGCAGTTCTTC. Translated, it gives CASLSRGSYNEQFF.

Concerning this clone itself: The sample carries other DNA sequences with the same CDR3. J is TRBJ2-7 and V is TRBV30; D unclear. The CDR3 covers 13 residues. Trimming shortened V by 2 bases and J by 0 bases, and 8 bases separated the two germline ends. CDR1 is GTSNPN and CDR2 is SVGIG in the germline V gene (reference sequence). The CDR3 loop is CAWSPSSSYEQYF. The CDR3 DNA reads TGTGCCTGGAGTCCGAGCAGCTCCTACGAGCAGTACTTC.

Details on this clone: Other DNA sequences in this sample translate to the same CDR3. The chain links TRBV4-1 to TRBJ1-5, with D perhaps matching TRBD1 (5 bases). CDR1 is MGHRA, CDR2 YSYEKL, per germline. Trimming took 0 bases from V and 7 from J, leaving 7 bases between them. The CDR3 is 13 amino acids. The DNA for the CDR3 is TGCGCCAGCAGCCAAGATAGGGGACAGCCCCAGCATTTT. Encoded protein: CASSQDRGQPQHF.

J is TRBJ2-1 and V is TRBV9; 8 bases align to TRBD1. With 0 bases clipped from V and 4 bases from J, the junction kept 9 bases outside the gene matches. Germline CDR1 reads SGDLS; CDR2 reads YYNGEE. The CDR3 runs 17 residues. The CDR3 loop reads CASSVDWGQDFYNEQFF. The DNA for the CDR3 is TGTGCCAGCAGCGTAGATTGGGGACAGGACTTTTACAATGAGCAGTTCTTC.

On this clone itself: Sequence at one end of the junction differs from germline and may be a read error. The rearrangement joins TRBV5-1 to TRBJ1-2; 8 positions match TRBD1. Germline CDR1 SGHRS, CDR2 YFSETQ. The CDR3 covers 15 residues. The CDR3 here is CASRLEDRAYYGYTF. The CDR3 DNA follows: TGCGCCAGCAGATTGGAGGACAGGGCTTACTATGGCTACACCTTC.

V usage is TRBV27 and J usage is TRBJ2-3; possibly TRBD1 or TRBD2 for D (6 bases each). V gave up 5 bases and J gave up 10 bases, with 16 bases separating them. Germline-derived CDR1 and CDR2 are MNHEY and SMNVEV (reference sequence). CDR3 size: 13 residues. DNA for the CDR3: TGTGCCAGCAGTCCTCACATGGAGGGGGCGCAGTATTTT. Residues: CASSPHMEGAQYF.

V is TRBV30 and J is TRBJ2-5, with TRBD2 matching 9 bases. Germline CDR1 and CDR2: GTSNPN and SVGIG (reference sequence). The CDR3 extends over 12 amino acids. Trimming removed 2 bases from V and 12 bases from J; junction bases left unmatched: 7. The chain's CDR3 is CAWSPQRGEKYF. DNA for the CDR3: TGTGCCTGGAGTCCCCAGCGGGGGGAGAAGTACTTC. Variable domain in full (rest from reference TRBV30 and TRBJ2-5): SQTIHQWPATLVQPVGSPLSLECTVEGTSNPNLYWYRQAAGRGLQLLFYSVGIGQISSEVPQNLSASRPQDRQFILSSKKLLLSDSGFYLCAWSPQRGEKYFGPGTRLLVL.

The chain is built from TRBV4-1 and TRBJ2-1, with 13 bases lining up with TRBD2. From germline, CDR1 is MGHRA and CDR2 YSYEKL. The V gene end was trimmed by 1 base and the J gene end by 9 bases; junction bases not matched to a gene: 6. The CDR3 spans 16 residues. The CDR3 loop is CASSQAGTSGTVEQFF. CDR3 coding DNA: TGCGCCAGCAGCCAAGCCGGGACTAGCGGGACAGTTGAGCAGTTCTTC.

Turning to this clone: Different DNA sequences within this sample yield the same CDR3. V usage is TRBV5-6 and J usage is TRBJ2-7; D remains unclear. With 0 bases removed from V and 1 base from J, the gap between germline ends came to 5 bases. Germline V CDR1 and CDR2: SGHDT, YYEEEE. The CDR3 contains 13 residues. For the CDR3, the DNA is TGTGCCAGCAGCTTGGCGTCGTCCTACGAGCAGTACTTC. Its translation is CASSLASSYEQYF.

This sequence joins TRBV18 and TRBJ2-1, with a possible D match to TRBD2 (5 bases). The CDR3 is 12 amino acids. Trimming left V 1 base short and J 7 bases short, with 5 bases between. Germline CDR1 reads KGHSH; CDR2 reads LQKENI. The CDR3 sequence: CASSPRENEQFF. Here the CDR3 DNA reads TGTGCCAGCTCACCACGGGAGAATGAGCAGTTCTTC. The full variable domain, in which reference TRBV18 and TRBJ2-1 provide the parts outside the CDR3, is NAGVMQNPRHLVRRRGQEARLRCSPMKGHSHVYWYRQLPEEGLKFMVYLQKENIIDESGMPKERFSAEFPKEGPSILRIQQVVRGDSAAYFCASSPRENEQFFGPGTRLTVL.

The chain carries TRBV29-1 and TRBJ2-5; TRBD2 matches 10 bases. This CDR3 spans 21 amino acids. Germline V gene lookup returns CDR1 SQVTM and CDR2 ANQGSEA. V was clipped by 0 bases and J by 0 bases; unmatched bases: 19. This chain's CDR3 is CSVEDELAGVRGDKYQETQYF. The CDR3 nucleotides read TGCAGCGTTGAAGATGAGCTAGCGGGGGTCAGAGGGGACAAGTACCAAGAGACCCAGTACTTC.

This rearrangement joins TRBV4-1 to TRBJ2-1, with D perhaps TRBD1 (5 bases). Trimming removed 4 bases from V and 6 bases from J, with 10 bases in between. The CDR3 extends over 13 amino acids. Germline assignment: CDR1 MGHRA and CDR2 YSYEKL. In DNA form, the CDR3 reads TGCGCCAGCAGCCTCGACAGCCTCAATGAGCAGTTCTTC. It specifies CASSLDSLNEQFF.

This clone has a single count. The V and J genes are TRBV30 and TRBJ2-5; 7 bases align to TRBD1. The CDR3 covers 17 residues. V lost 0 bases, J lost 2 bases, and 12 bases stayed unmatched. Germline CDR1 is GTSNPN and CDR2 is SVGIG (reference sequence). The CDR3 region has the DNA TGTGCCTGGAGTGTCCCCCTCGACAGGGCCCTACAAGAGACCCAGTACTTC. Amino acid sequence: CAWSVPLDRALQETQYF.

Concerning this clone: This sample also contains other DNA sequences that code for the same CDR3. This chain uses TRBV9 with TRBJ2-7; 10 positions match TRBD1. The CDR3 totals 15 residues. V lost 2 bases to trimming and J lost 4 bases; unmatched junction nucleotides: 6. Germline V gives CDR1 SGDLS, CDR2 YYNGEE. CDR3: CASSVSGGQGYEQYF. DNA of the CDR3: TGTGCCAGCAGCGTGAGCGGGGGACAGGGGTACGAGCAGTACTTC.

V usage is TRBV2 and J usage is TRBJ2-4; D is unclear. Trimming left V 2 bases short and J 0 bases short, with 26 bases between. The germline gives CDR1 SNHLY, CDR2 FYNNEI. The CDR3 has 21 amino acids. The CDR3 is CASSESFGPRSLDLAKNIQYF. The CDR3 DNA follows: TGTGCCAGCAGTGAATCGTTCGGCCCGAGGTCATTAGATCTAGCCAAAAACATTCAGTACTTC.

CDR3 amino acids: CASSNGKTSTDTQYF. In DNA form, the CDR3 reads TGTGCCAGCAGCAATGGTAAGACTAGCACAGATACGCAGTATTTT. The V gene is TRBV21-1, the J gene TRBJ2-3; whether TRBD2, the table's D call, matches the DNA was not checked. TRBV21-1 is designated a pseudogene. This CDR3 has 15 residues.

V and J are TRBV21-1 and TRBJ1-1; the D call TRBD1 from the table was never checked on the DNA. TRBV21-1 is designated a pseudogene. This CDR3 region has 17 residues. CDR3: CASSKSNRGISDTEAFF. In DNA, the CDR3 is TGTGCCAGCAGCAAGTCGAACAGGGGGATCTCGGACACTGAAGCTTTCTTT.

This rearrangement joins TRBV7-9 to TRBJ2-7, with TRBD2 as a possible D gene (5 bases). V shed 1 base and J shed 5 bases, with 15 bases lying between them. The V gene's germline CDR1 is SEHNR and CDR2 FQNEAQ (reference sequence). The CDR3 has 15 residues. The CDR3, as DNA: TGTGCCAGCAGCTTAGGTGTGTGGGAGAGCGACGAGCAGTACTTC. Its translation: CASSLGVWESDEQYF. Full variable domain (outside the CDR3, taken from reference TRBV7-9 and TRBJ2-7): DTGVSQNPRHKITKRGQNVTFRCDPISEHNRLYWYRQTLGQGPEFLTYFQNEAQLEKSRLLSDRFSAERPKGSFSTLEIQRTEQGDSAMYLCASSLGVWESDEQYFGPGTRLTVT.

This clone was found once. DNA of the CDR3: TGTGCCAGCAGCTCACAGGGAGCGCTGGGCGGGATTTCTAATGAGCAGTTCTTC. Translating gives CASSSQGALGGISNEQFF. The chain couples TRBV13 to TRBJ2-1; possibly TRBD1 or TRBD2 for D (6 bases each). The CDR3 sequence is 18 residues long. In germline, CDR1 is PRHDT, CDR2 FYEKMQ (reference sequence). V lost 4 bases and J lost 7, with 26 bases in between.

The CDR3 bases are TGTGCCAGCAGCACGGGAGCGGGAGTGGGGATCGATGAGCAGTTCTTC. This encodes CASSTGAGVGIDEQFF. The chain has TRBV27 and TRBJ2-1; 8 positions agree with TRBD2. This CDR3 has 16 amino acids. The germline V gene has CDR1 MNHEY and CDR2 SMNVEV (reference sequence). The junction had 15 bases not matched to a gene; V was cut back by 6 bases and J by 8 bases.